This T cell receptor (beta chain) was recovered during a study of identical twins. Study findings and constraints: Where beta out-of-frame sequences were concerned, excess twin sharing was weaker.

From the 5' RACE reads, TCRdb called clonotypes with MiXCR, one entry per CDR3 protein. The sample has 400,000 or so distinct CDR3 sequences; roughly 9% are singletons. This CDR3 has 13 residues. Germline-derived CDR1 and CDR2 are SQVTM and ANQGSEA. The V and J ends lost 3 bases and 5 bases respectively, with 11 bases between them. There are a few counts of this clonotype. Its antigen remains unknown. The sample was naive T cells sorted from blood. The chain joins TRBV29-1 to TRBJ2-1, with D unresolved. The receptor was derived from a woman aged 50 to 60 in good health. The CDR3 sequence is CSVDGVWDNEQFF. CDR3 sequence (DNA): TGCAGCGTTGATGGGGTGTGGGACAATGAGCAGTTCTTC.